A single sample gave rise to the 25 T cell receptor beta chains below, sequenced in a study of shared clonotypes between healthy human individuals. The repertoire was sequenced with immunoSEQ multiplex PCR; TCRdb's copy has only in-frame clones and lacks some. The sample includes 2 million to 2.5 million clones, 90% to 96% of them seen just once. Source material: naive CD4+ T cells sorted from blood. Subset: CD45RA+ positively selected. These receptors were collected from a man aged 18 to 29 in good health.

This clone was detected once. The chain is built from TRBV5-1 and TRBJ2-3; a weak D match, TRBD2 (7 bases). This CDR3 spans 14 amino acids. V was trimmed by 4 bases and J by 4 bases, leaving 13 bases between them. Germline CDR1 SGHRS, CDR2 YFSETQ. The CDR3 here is CASSRGGDADTQYF. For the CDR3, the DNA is TGCGCCAGCAGCAGAGGGGGGGACGCAGATACGCAGTATTTT. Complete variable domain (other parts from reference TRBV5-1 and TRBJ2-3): KAGVTQTPRYLIKTRGQQVTLSCSPISGHRSVSWYQQTPGQGLQFLFEYFSETQRNKGNFPGRFSGRQFSNSRSEMNVSTLELGDSALYLCASSRGGDADTQYFGPGTRLTVL.

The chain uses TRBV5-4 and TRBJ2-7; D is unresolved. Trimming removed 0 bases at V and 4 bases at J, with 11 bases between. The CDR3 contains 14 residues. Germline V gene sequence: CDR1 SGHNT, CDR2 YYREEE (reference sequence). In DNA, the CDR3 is TGTGCCAGCAGCTTGGCGAGTACTCCTTACGAGCAGTACTTC. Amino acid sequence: CASSLASTPYEQYF.

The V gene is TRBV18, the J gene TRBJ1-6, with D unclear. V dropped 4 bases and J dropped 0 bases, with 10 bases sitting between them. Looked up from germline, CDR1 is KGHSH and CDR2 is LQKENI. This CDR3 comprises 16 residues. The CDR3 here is CASSLAGSSYNSPLHF. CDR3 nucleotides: TGTGCCAGCTCACTGGCCGGGAGCTCCTATAATTCACCCCTCCACTTT.

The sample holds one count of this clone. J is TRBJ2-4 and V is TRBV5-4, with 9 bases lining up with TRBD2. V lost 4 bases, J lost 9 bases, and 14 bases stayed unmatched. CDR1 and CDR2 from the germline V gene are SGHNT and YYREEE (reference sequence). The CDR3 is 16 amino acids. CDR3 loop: CASSGGGAQGISIQYF. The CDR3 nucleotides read TGTGCCAGCAGCGGCGGGGGGGCCCAGGGAATAAGCATTCAGTACTTC. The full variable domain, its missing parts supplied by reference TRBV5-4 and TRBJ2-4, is ETGVTQSPTHLIKTRGQQVTLRCSSQSGHNTVSWYQQALGQGPQFIFQYYREEENGRGNFPPRFSGLQFPNYSSELNVNALELDDSALYLCASSGGGAQGISIQYFGAGTRLSVL.

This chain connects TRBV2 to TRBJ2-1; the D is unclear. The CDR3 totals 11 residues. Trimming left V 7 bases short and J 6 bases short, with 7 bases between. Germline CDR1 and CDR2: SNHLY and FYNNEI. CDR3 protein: CASTPFNEQFF. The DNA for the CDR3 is TGTGCCAGCACCCCCTTCAATGAGCAGTTCTTC.

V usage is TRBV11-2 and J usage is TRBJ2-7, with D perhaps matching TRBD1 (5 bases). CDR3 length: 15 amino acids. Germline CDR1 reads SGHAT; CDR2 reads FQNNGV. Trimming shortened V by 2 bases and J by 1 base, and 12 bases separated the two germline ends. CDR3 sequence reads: CASSLYRQGSYEQYF. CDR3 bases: TGTGCCAGCAGCTTATATCGGCAGGGATCCTACGAGCAGTACTTC.

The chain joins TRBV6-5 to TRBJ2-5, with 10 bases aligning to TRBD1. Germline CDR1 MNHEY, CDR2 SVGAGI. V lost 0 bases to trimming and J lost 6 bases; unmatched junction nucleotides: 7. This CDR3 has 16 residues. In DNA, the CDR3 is TGTGCCAGCAGTTACTCGAGTAGGGACAGGGGAAAGACCCAGTACTTC. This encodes CASSYSSRDRGKTQYF.

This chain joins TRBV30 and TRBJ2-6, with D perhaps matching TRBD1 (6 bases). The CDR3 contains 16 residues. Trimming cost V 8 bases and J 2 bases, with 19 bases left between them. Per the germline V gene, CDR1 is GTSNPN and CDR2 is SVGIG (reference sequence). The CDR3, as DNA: TGTGCCATAACCCAAGGCGCAGGGGCTGGGGCCAACGTCCTGACTTTC. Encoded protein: CAITQGAGAGANVLTF.

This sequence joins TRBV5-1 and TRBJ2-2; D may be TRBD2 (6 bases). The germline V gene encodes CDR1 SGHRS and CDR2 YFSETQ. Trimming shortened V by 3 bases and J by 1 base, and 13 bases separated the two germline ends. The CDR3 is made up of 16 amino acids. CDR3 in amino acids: CASSWSGGGNTGELFF. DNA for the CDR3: TGCGCCAGCAGCTGGAGTGGGGGAGGGAACACCGGGGAGCTGTTTTTT.

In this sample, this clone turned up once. The CDR3 sequence: CASSEGGWSGSSTDTQYF. CDR3 bases: TGTGCCAGCAGTGAAGGTGGCTGGAGCGGATCTAGCACAGATACGCAGTATTTT. The chain carries TRBV25-1 and TRBJ2-3; TRBD2 is a possible D gene (5 bases). CDR1 MGHDK and CDR2 SYGVNS come from the germline V gene. Trimming left V 2 bases short and J 0 bases short, with 18 bases between. This CDR3 has 18 amino acids.

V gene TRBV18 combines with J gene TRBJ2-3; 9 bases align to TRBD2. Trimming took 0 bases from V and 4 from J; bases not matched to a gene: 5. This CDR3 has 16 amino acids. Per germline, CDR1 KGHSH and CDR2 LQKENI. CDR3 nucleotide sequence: TGTGCCAGCTCACCACCTAGCGGGAGAATCCCAGATACGCAGTATTTT. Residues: CASSPPSGRIPDTQYF.

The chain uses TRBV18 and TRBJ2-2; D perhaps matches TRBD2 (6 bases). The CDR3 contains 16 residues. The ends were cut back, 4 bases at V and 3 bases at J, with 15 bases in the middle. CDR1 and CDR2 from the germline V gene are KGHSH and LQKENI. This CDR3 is CASSLMVRRDTGELFF. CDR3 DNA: TGTGCCAGCTCACTGATGGTCAGGAGGGACACCGGGGAGCTGTTTTTT.

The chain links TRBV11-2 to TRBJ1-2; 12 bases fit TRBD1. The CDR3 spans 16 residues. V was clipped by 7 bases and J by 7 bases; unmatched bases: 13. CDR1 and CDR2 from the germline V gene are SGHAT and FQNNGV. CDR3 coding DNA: TGTGCCAGCACCAAAACCCTCGGGACAGGGGGCTTTGGCTACACCTTC. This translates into CASTKTLGTGGFGYTF. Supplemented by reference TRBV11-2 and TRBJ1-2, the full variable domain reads EAGVAQSPRYKIIEKRQSVAFWCNPISGHATLYWYQQILGQGPKLLIQFQNNGVVDDSQLPKDRFSAERLKGVDSTLKIQPAKLEDSAVYLCASTKTLGTGGFGYTFGSGTRLTVV.

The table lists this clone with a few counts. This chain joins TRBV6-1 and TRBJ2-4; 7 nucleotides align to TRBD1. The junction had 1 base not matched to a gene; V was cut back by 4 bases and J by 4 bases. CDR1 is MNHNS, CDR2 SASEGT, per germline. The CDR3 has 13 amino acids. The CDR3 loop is CASSGGQKNIQYF. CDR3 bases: TGTGCCAGCAGTGGGGGACAGAAAAACATTCAGTACTTC.

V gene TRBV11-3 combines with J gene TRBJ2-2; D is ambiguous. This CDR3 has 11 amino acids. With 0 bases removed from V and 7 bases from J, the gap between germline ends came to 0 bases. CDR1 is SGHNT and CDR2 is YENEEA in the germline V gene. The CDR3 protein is CASSLDGELFF. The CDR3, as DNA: TGTGCCAGCAGCTTAGACGGGGAGCTGTTTTTT.

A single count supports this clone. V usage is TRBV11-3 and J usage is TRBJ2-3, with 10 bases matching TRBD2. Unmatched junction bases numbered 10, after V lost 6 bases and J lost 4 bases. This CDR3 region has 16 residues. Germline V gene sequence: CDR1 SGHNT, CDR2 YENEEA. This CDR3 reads CASSSQREGSADTQYF. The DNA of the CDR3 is TGTGCCAGCAGTTCCCAGCGGGAGGGGAGCGCAGATACGCAGTATTTT.

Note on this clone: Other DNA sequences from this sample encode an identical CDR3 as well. The CDR3: CASSLGLAGTDTQYF. Here the CDR3 DNA reads TGTGCCAGCAGCTTAGGGCTAGCGGGCACAGATACGCAGTATTTT. The V call is TRBV7-2, the J call TRBJ2-3; 7 nucleotides match TRBD2. Trimming cost V 1 base and J 1 base; bases outside gene matches: 2. In germline, CDR1 is SGHTA, CDR2 FQGNSA. There are 15 residues in the CDR3.

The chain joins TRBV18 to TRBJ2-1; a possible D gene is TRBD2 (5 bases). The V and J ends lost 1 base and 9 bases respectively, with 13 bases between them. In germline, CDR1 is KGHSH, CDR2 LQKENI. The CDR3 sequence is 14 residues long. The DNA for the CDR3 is TGTGCCAGCTCACCACGAGGAGGTACCAGTGAGCAGTTCTTC. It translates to CASSPRGGTSEQFF.

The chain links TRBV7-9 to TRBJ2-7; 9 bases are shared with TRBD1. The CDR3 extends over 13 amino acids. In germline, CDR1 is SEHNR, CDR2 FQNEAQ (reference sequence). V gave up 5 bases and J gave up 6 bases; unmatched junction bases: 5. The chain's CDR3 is CASSPRDRVEQYF. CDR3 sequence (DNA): TGTGCCAGCAGCCCCCGGGACAGGGTCGAGCAGTACTTC.

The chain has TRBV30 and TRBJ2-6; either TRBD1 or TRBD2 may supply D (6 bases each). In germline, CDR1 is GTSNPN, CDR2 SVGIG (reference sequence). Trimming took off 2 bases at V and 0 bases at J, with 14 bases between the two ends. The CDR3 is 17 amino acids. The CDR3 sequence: CAWSSWTGASGANVLTF. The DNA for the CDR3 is TGTGCCTGGAGTTCTTGGACGGGGGCCTCTGGGGCCAACGTCCTGACTTTC.

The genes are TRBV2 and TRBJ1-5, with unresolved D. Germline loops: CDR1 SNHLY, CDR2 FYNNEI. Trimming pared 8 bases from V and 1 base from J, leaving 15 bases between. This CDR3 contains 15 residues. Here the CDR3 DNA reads TGTGCCAGCGAGGGTCCCGGGGTCAGCAATCAGCCCCAGCATTTT. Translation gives CASEGPGVSNQPQHF.

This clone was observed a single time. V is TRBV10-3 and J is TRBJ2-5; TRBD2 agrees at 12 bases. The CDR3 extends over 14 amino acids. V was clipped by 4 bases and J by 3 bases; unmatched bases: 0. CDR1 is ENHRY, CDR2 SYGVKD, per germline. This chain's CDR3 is CAISGLAGEETQYF. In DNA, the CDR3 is TGTGCCATCAGTGGACTAGCGGGGGAAGAGACCCAGTACTTC.

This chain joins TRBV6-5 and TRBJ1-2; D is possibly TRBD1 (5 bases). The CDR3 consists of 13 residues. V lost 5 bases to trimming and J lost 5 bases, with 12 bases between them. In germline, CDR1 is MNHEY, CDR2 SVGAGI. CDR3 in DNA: TGTGCCAGCAGTGCGCCCCAGGGATATGGCTACACCTTC. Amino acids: CASSAPQGYGYTF.

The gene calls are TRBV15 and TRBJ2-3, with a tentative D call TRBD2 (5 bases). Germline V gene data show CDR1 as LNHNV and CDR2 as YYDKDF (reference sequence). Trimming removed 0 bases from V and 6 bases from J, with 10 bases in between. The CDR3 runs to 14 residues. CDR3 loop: CATSREDGMDTQYF. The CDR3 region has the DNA TGTGCCACCAGCAGAGAGGACGGGATGGATACGCAGTATTTT.

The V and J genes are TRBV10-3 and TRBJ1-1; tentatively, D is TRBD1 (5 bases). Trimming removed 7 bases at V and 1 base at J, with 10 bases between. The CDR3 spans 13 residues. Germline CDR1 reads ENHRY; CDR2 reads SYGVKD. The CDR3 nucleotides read TGTGCCATCACCAGGGCGGAGAACACTGAAGCTTTCTTT. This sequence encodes CAITRAENTEAFF.